One sample yielded the 28 T cell receptor beta chains listed below, sequenced in a study of T-cell memory formation after mild COVID-19. TCRdb reanalysed the 5' RACE reads using MiXCR and keeps one entry per CDR3 protein. The table lists just under 350,000 distinct CDR3 sequences, approximately 12% of them singletons. The sequenced sample consisted of PBMCs or a T cell subset sorted from them (not recorded which). Receptors were obtained from a man between 18 and 35 years old who had mild COVID-19 (a few samples of this study predate the infection). Cell type and time point are not known.

The chain carries TRBV7-9 and TRBJ1-2, with unresolved D. Germline V gene data show CDR1 as SEHNR and CDR2 as FQNEAQ (reference sequence). The CDR3 has 15 amino acids. The V end was cut by 3 bases, the J end by 2 bases, with 13 bases between. As DNA, the CDR3 is TGTGCCAGCAGCTTGGGCCACCAGCAAAACTATGGCTACACCTTC. This codes for CASSLGHQQNYGYTF.

This clonotype was found many times. CDR3 sequence: CSVFRDSHEQYF. The CDR3 DNA reads as TGCAGCGTTTTCCGGGACAGTCACGAGCAGTACTTC. This sequence joins TRBV29-1 and TRBJ2-7; 7 bases line up with TRBD1. The CDR3 runs to 12 residues. Germline CDR1 and CDR2: SQVTM and ANQGSEA. Germline trimming cut 5 bases from V and 5 bases from J; bases unmatched to any gene: 6.

This chain connects TRBV7-8 to TRBJ1-1; D is unclear. V was trimmed by 5 bases and J by 7 bases, leaving 11 bases between them. The CDR3 spans 12 residues. In germline, CDR1 is SGHVS, CDR2 FQNEAQ. The CDR3 DNA reads as TGTGCCAGCAGCCCTACTTTCCGTGAAGCTTTCTTT. The encoded protein is CASSPTFREAFF.

This clonotype turned up a few times. CDR3 protein: CSARQGYYGYTF. The CDR3, as DNA: TGCAGTGCTAGACAGGGGTACTATGGCTACACCTTC. V usage is TRBV20-1 and J usage is TRBJ1-2; TRBD1 might be the D (6 bases). The CDR3 runs to 12 residues. From germline, CDR1 is DFQATT and CDR2 SNEGSKA (reference sequence). Trimming removed 2 bases from V and 3 bases from J, with 7 bases in between.

This clonotype was counted only a few times. The chain links TRBV6-2 or TRBV6-3 to TRBJ1-5; the D is unclear. The CDR3 runs to 14 residues. Germline assignment: CDR1 MNHEY and CDR2 SVGEGT. Trimming stripped 2 bases from V and 4 bases from J, with 9 bases between. Here the CDR3 reads CASSYVRNNQPQHF. CDR3 sequence (DNA): TGTGCCAGCAGTTACGTCCGTAATAATCAGCCCCAGCATTTT.

This clonotype was seen only a few times. The rearrangement links TRBV12-3 or TRBV12-4 to TRBJ1-2; 7 nucleotides line up with TRBD1. This CDR3 has 15 amino acids. J lost 3 bases, V lost 6 bases, and 10 bases had no gene match. CDR3: CASSHRRGPHYGYTF. CDR3 coding DNA: TGTGCCAGCAGCCACCGGAGGGGGCCCCACTATGGCTACACCTTC.

This clonotype was picked up a small number of times. The genes are TRBV30 and TRBJ1-1; tentatively, D is TRBD1 (5 bases). There are 11 residues in the CDR3. V was pared by 7 bases and J by 9 bases, with 15 bases between. Germline V gene data show CDR1 as GTSNPN and CDR2 as SVGIG (reference sequence). CDR3 amino acids: CAYIQEVKAFF. The CDR3 DNA reads as TGTGCCTATATACAGGAAGTCAAAGCTTTCTTT.

This clonotype showed up just a few times. The V call is TRBV5-1, the J call TRBJ1-3, with unresolved D. Germline CDR1 and CDR2: SGHRS and YFSETQ. The CDR3 covers 15 residues. Trimming shortened V by 1 base and J by 0 bases, and 8 bases separated the two germline ends. Here the CDR3 reads CASSLSGYSGNTIYF. In DNA form, the CDR3 reads TGCGCCAGCAGCTTGTCTGGTTACTCTGGAAACACCATATATTTT. The full variable domain, with the rest looked up from reference TRBV5-1 and TRBJ1-3, is KAGVTQTPRYLIKTRGQQVTLSCSPISGHRSVSWYQQTPGQGLQFLFEYFSETQRNKGNFPGRFSGRQFSNSRSEMNVSTLELGDSALYLCASSLSGYSGNTIYFGEGSWLTVV.

This clonotype appeared a few times. V and J are TRBV4-2 and TRBJ2-5; no firm D call. This CDR3 is built from 17 residues. Between the trimmed V and J ends, which lost 1 base and 4 bases, there was a span of 19 bases. Per germline, CDR1 LGHNA and CDR2 YNFKEQ. CDR3 sequence (DNA): TGTGCCAGCAGCCAAGCAGGTGGTCCAGGTTCGGGAGAGACCCAGTACTTC. It specifies CASSQAGGPGSGETQYF.

The chain combines TRBV2 with TRBJ2-2; D gene ambiguous. The CDR3 consists of 13 residues. Germline CDR1 SNHLY, CDR2 FYNNEI. V lost 3 bases to trimming and J lost 3 bases, with 5 bases between them. The CDR3 reads CASSEWYTGELFF. Here the CDR3 DNA reads TGTGCCAGCAGTGAGTGGTACACCGGGGAGCTGTTTTTT.

This clonotype was picked up many times. The V gene is TRBV28, the J gene TRBJ2-2, with a tentative D call TRBD2 (5 bases). V lost 6 bases to trimming and J lost 7 bases, with 21 bases between them. Per the germline V gene, CDR1 is MDHEN and CDR2 is SYDVKM. The CDR3 sequence is 16 residues long. The DNA of the CDR3 is TGTGCCAGCAGCCAACTCCTGGGGATTGCGGGCGGGGAGCTGTTTTTT. This codes for CASSQLLGIAGGELFF.

This sequence joins TRBV20-1 and TRBJ2-3; 10 bases line up with TRBD2. Germline CDR1 DFQATT, CDR2 SNEGSKA (reference sequence). The CDR3 has 17 amino acids. Unmatched junction bases numbered 6, after V lost 0 bases and J lost 0 bases. CDR3 DNA: TGCAGTGCTAGAGATCTAGCGGGGGAACCCAGCACAGATACGCAGTATTTT. As protein: CSARDLAGEPSTDTQYF.

The chain employs TRBV5-1 and TRBJ1-6, with D uncertain. V gave up 1 base and J gave up 8 bases, with 7 bases separating them. Germline CDR1 reads SGHRS; CDR2 reads YFSETQ. The CDR3 sequence is 13 residues long. The CDR3 bases are TGCGCCAGCAGCTTGTTTCCGTATTCACCCCTCCACTTT. It encodes CASSLFPYSPLHF.

This chain uses TRBV5-1 with TRBJ1-4, with 8 bases that match TRBD1. The V gene's germline CDR1 is SGHRS and CDR2 YFSETQ. V was clipped by 0 bases and J by 8 bases; unmatched bases: 9. The CDR3 covers 16 residues. The CDR3 reads CASSLAGGQGGEKLFF. CDR3 sequence (DNA): TGCGCCAGCAGCTTGGCCGGTGGACAGGGTGGGGAAAAACTGTTTTTT. Full variable domain (remainder filled in from reference TRBV5-1 and TRBJ1-4): KAGVTQTPRYLIKTRGQQVTLSCSPISGHRSVSWYQQTPGQGLQFLFEYFSETQRNKGNFPGRFSGRQFSNSRSEMNVSTLELGDSALYLCASSLAGGQGGEKLFFGSGTQLSVL.

This clonotype was seen once. The chain uses TRBV7-9 and TRBJ1-1, with D possibly TRBD1 on 6 matching bases. The CDR3 totals 15 residues. Trimming stripped 6 bases from V and 6 bases from J, with 20 bases between. The germline gives CDR1 SEHNR, CDR2 FQNEAQ (reference sequence). CDR3 amino acids: CASRHKGQLIPEAFF. Written as DNA, the CDR3 is TGTGCCAGCAGACACAAGGGACAATTAATTCCTGAAGCTTTCTTT.

This clonotype was found once. The V call is TRBV12-3 or TRBV12-4, the J call TRBJ1-1, with unresolved D. Trimming cost V 2 bases and J 10 bases, with 11 bases left between them. The CDR3 sequence is 12 residues long. The CDR3: CASSLRVGGAFF. The CDR3 bases are TGTGCCAGCAGTTTAAGGGTGGGTGGAGCTTTCTTT.

This rearrangement joins TRBV2 to TRBJ2-5; TRBD1 might be the D (6 bases). Germline CDR1 is SNHLY and CDR2 is FYNNEI. CDR3 length equals 15 residues. Trimming stripped 8 bases from V and 4 bases from J, with 20 bases between. For the CDR3, the DNA is TGTGCCAGCTATGGGTACAGGGAAGTTCGAGAGACCCAGTACTTC. Translation gives CASYGYREVRETQYF. The variable domain in full, with the rest retrieved from reference TRBV2 and TRBJ2-5, is EPEVTQTPSHQVTQMGQEVILRCVPISNHLYFYWYRQILGQKVEFLVSFYNNEISEKSEIFDDQFSVERPDGSNFTLKIRSTKLEDSAMYFCASYGYREVRETQYFGPGTRLLVL.

This clonotype was counted between two and nine times. The J gene is TRBJ1-5, the V gene TRBV25-1; D possibly corresponds to TRBD1 (5 bases). CDR1 is MGHDK and CDR2 is SYGVNS in the germline V gene. The CDR3 spans 15 residues. Trimming removed 5 bases at V and 5 bases at J, with 16 bases between. The CDR3 loop is CASSNTGFGDQPQHF. The CDR3 DNA reads as TGTGCCAGCAGTAACACAGGCTTCGGAGATCAGCCCCAGCATTTT.

The chain recombines TRBV14 with TRBJ1-1; TRBD1 matches 9 bases. Germline CDR1 is SGHDN and CDR2 is FVKESK. Losses at the gene ends were 7 bases for V and 0 bases for J; bases not matched to a gene: 3. There are 14 residues in the CDR3. CDR3 sequence: CASNGQGMNTEAFF. The DNA of the CDR3 is TGTGCCAGCAACGGACAGGGGATGAACACTGAAGCTTTCTTT. The complete variable domain, with remaining parts taken from reference TRBV14 and TRBJ1-1, reads EAGVTQFPSHSVIEKGQTVTLRCDPISGHDNLYWYRRVMGKEIKFLLHFVKESKQDESGMPNNRFLAERTGGTYSTLKVQPAELEDSGVYFCASNGQGMNTEAFFGQGTRLTVV.

The chain recombines TRBV7-2 with TRBJ2-7, with 12 nucleotides matching TRBD1. V shed 7 bases and J 9 bases; nucleotides not matched to a gene: 16. CDR1 is SGHTA and CDR2 is FQGNSA in the germline V gene. The CDR3 has 16 amino acids. The CDR3 DNA follows: TGTGCCAGCAACACTAGCGGGGACAGGGGGCGAGCTGGGCAGTACTTC. Encoded protein: CASNTSGDRGRAGQYF. The full variable domain, its missing parts supplied by reference TRBV7-2 and TRBJ2-7, is GAGVSQSPSNKVTEKGKDVELRCDPISGHTALYWYRQSLGQGLEFLIYFQGNSAPDKSGLPSDRFSAERTGGSVSTLTIQRTQQEDSAVYLCASNTSGDRGRAGQYFGPGTRLTVT.

The table lists this clonotype with a few counts. The chain's CDR3 is CAISGIGGDPSGANVLTF. CDR3 in DNA: TGTGCCATCAGTGGAATAGGGGGCGACCCCTCTGGGGCCAACGTCCTGACTTTC. The rearrangement links TRBV10-3 to TRBJ2-6; TRBD1 agrees at 7 bases. The J segment lost 0 bases and the V segment lost 4 bases, leaving 9 bases of the junction unmatched. The CDR3 totals 18 residues. Germline V lookup: CDR1 ENHRY, CDR2 SYGVKD.

As for this clonotype: A much larger clonotype is one base distant, so this may be a read error. The V and J genes are TRBV7-2 and TRBJ2-1; D is unresolved. The V and J ends lost 3 bases and 7 bases respectively, with 13 bases between them. Germline V gene lookup returns CDR1 SGHTA and CDR2 FQGNSA. This CDR3 spans 14 amino acids. CDR3 region: CASSFSPRGNEQFF. The CDR3 DNA reads as TGTGCCAGCAGCTTCTCCCCACGCGGTAATGAGCAGTTCTTC.

The table lists this clonotype with many counts. The genes are TRBV5-1 and TRBJ1-2; D unresolved. V gave up 7 bases and J gave up 6 bases, with 16 bases separating them. Germline V CDR1 and CDR2: SGHRS, YFSETQ. The CDR3 totals 13 residues. The CDR3 sequence: CASRVGGENGYTF. CDR3 in DNA: TGCGCCAGCCGGGTTGGTGGCGAGAATGGCTACACCTTC.

V is TRBV28 and J is TRBJ1-5, with no clear D. Germline loops: CDR1 MDHEN, CDR2 SYDVKM. The V and J ends lost 5 bases and 9 bases respectively, with 20 bases between them. CDR3 length: 15 amino acids. CDR3 sequence (DNA): TGTGCCAGCAGTACCCGGGAACCGGGTTTTCGGCCCCAGCATTTT. Its translation is CASSTREPGFRPQHF.

This clonotype appeared a few times. The CDR3 nucleotides are TGTGCCAGCCGCCGAGGGGCCAACACCGGGGAGCTGTTTTTT. It encodes CASRRGANTGELFF. The chain uses TRBV7-2 and TRBJ2-2; tentatively, D is TRBD1 or TRBD2 (5 bases each). CDR1 and CDR2 (germline): SGHTA, FQGNSA. V lost 8 bases and J lost 2, with 12 bases in between. The CDR3 covers 14 residues.

The chain is built from TRBV27 and TRBJ2-7, with 7 nucleotides matching TRBD1. Germline CDR1 MNHEY, CDR2 SMNVEV (reference sequence). The CDR3 extends over 15 amino acids. V trimming: 3 bases; J trimming: 0 bases; junction bases outside the gene matches: 5. CDR3 bases: TGTGCCAGCAGTTTCTTGGGGGACAGCTCCTACGAGCAGTACTTC. It translates to CASSFLGDSSYEQYF.

A few counts support this clonotype. This chain connects TRBV4-1 to TRBJ1-6, with 9 bases fitting TRBD1. CDR1 is MGHRA and CDR2 is YSYEKL in the germline V gene. With 1 base clipped from V and 9 bases from J, the junction kept 10 bases outside the gene matches. There are 17 residues in the CDR3. This chain's CDR3 is CASSQVGQGINGSPLHF. CDR3 coding DNA: TGCGCCAGCAGCCAAGTTGGACAGGGGATCAATGGTTCACCCCTCCACTTT.

The chain has TRBV7-9 and TRBJ1-4; 8 bases map to TRBD1. V dropped 5 bases and J dropped 3; count of bases not matched to a gene: 5. The CDR3 consists of 15 residues. Germline V lookup: CDR1 SEHNR, CDR2 FQNEAQ (reference sequence). CDR3 in amino acids: CASSPTGVANEKLFF. The DNA of the CDR3 is TGTGCCAGCAGCCCGACAGGGGTGGCTAATGAAAAACTGTTTTTT.